This record looks at one T cell receptor (beta chain) sequence and its context. The sample comes from a study of blood T cell repertoires in COVID-19. Study at large: In each case, the material was cDNA or gDNA derived from T cells, B-cell-depleted T cells, or PBMCs.

The protocol was immunoSEQ multiplex PCR, while the TCRdb copy is restricted to in-frame clones and leaves out a portion. The sample includes about 230,000 clones, roughly 80% of them seen just once. Specimen: peripheral blood. This TCR derives from a woman of 80 years or more with acute or convalescent COVID-19.

CDR3 nucleotides: TGTGCCATCAATCGAGGGGGACGGGAGACCCAGTACTTC. Its protein product is CAINRGGRETQYF. V and J are TRBV6-5 and TRBJ2-5; D perhaps matches TRBD1 (6 bases). The CDR3 spans 13 residues. V was shortened by 10 bases and J by 5 bases, with 17 bases between the two germline ends. Germline-derived CDR1 and CDR2 are MNHEY and SVGAGI.